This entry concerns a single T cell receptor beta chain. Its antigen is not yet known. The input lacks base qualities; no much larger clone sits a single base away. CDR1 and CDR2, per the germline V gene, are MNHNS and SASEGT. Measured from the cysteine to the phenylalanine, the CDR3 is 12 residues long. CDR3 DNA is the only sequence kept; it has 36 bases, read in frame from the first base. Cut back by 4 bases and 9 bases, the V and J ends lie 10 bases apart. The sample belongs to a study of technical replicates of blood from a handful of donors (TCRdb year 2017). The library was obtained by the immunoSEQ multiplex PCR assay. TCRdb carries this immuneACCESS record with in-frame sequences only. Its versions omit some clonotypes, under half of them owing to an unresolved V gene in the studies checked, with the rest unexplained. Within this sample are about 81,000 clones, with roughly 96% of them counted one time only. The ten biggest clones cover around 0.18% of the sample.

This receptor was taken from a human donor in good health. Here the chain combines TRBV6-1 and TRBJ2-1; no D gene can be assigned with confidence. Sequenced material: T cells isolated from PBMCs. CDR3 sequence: CASSVLVFEQFF. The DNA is TGTGCCAGCAGTGTTCTAGTGTTTGAGCAGTTCTTC.